The 6 T cell receptor beta chains listed next were all sequenced from one sample in a study of siplizumab effects on memory and regulatory T cells. The antigens for these receptors are not known. Generated by immunoSEQ multiplex PCR, the TCRdb table keeps only in-frame clones and is missing some. Of 15,000 to 20,000 clones listed, 35% to 55% were seen once; the top ten hold approximately 4.9%. Responder and stimulator cells in the mixed lymphocyte reaction were cultured together for more than five days at 37°C. The source material was CFSE-low (dividing) CD4+ T cells sorted from an allogeneic mixed lymphocyte reaction. The receptors were sampled from a human donor in good health; the cells came from an allogeneic mixed lymphocyte reaction.

The rearrangement joins TRBV7-2 to TRBJ1-6, with 7 bases fitting TRBD1. The CDR3 loop spans 15 amino acids. The trim removed 5 bases at V and 1 base at J, leaving 2 bases unmatched. The germline gives CDR1 SGHTA, CDR2 FQGNSA. CDR3 loop: CASSVQGSYNSPLHF. The CDR3 nucleotides are TGTGCCAGCAGCGTACAGGGGTCCTATAATTCACCCCTCCACTTT.

This chain links TRBV5-4 with TRBJ2-3, with TRBD2 matching over 8 bases. The CDR3 is 16 amino acids. V gave up 1 base and J gave up 1 base; unmatched junction bases: 5. The germline CDR1 and CDR2 sequences are SGHNT and YYREEE (reference sequence). The CDR3 nucleotides read TGTGCCAGCAGCTTGACTGCGGGGGGCCGCACAGATACGCAGTATTTT. Amino acids: CASSLTAGGRTDTQYF.

The V gene is TRBV6-1, the J gene TRBJ2-7; D is undetermined. The CDR3 extends over 13 amino acids. Trimming shortened V by 5 bases and J by 0 bases, and 8 bases separated the two germline ends. CDR1 and CDR2 from the germline V gene are MNHNS and SASEGT. CDR3 sequence reads: CASSSLSSYEQYF. The CDR3 coding sequence is TGTGCCAGCAGTAGCTTAAGCTCCTACGAGCAGTACTTC.

By frequency in the sample, this clone is medium-sized. The V call is TRBV27, the J call TRBJ1-1; D perhaps matches TRBD1 (6 bases). The CDR3 extends over 14 amino acids. V was shortened by 1 base and J by 4 bases, with 10 bases between the two germline ends. Looked up from germline, CDR1 is MNHEY and CDR2 is SMNVEV (reference sequence). This CDR3 reads CASSLYREVTEAFF. DNA for the CDR3: TGTGCCAGCAGTTTATACAGGGAGGTCACTGAAGCTTTCTTT.

This clone was observed a single time. V is TRBV9 and J is TRBJ1-1; D is possibly TRBD1 (6 bases). Trimming removed 3 bases at V and 3 bases at J, with 15 bases between. The CDR3 has 15 amino acids. Germline assignment: CDR1 SGDLS and CDR2 YYNGEE. As DNA, the CDR3 is TGTGCCAGCAGCGCCCCGGGGGGCGCCTACACTGAAGCTTTCTTT. Translation gives CASSAPGGAYTEAFF.

V usage is TRBV6-7 and J usage is TRBJ1-2; the match to TRBD1 covers 7 bases. TRBV6-7 is an open reading frame whose function is uncertain. This CDR3 is built from 14 residues. The trim removed 5 bases at V and 2 bases at J, leaving 5 bases unmatched. CDR3 sequence reads: CASSTPTGNYGYTF. Here the CDR3 DNA reads TGTGCCAGCAGTACCCCGACAGGGAACTATGGCTACACCTTC.